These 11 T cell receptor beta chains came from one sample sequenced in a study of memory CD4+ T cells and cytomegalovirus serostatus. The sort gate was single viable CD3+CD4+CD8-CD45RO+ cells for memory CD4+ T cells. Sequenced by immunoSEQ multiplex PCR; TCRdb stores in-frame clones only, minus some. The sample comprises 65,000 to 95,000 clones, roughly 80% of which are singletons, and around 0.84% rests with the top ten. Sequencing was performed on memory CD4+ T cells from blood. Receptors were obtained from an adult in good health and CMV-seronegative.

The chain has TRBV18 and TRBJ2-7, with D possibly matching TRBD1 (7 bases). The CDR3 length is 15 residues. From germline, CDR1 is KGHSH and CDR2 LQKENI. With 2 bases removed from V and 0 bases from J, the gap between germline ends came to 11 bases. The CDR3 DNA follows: TGTGCCAGCTCACCAACCCAGGGGGGCTCCTACGAGCAGTACTTC. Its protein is CASSPTQGGSYEQYF.

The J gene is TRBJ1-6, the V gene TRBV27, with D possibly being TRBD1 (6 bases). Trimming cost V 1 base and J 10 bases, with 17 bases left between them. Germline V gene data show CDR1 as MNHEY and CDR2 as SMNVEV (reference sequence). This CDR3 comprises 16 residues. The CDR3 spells CASSLWGGGAGSPLHF. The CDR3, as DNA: TGTGCCAGCAGTTTATGGGGCGGGGGGGCTGGGTCACCCCTCCACTTT.

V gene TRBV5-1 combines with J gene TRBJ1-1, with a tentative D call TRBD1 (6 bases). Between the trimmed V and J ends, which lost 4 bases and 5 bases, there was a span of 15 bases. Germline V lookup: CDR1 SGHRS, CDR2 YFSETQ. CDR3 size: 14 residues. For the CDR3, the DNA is TGCGCCAGCAGCCTCGGACAGAGGGCTACTGAAGCTTTCTTT. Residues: CASSLGQRATEAFF.

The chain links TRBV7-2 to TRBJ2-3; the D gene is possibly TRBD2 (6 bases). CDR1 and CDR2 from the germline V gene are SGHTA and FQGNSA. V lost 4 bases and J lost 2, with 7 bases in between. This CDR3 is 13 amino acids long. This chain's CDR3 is CASSWDFTDTQYF. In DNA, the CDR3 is TGTGCCAGCAGCTGGGACTTCACAGATACGCAGTATTTT.

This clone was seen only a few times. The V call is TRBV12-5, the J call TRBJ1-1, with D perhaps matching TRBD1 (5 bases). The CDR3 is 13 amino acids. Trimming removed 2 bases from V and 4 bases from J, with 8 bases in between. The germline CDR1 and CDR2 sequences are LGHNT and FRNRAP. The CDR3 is CASGLRGGTEAFF. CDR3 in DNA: TGTGCTAGTGGTTTGAGGGGAGGCACTGAAGCTTTCTTT.

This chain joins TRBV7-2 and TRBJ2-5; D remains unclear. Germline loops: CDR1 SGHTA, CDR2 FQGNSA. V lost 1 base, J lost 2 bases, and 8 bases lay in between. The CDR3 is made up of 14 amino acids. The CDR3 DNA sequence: TGTGCCAGCAGCTTAGACGCCAGACAAGAGACCCAGTACTTC. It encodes CASSLDARQETQYF. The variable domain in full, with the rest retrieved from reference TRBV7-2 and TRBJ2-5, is GAGVSQSPSNKVTEKGKDVELRCDPISGHTALYWYRQSLGQGLEFLIYFQGNSAPDKSGLPSDRFSAERTGGSVSTLTIQRTQQEDSAVYLCASSLDARQETQYFGPGTRLLVL.

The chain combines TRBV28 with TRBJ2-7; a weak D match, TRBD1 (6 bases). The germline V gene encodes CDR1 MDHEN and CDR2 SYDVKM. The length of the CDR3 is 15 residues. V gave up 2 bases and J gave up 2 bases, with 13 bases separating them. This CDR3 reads CASSLPDRPAYEQYF. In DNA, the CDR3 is TGTGCCAGCAGTTTACCTGACAGGCCGGCCTACGAGCAGTACTTC. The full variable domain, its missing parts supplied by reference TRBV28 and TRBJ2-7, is DVKVTQSSRYLVKRTGEKVFLECVQDMDHENMFWYRQDPGLGLRLIYFSYDVKMKEKGDIPEGYSVSREKKERFSLILESASTNQTSMYLCASSLPDRPAYEQYFGPGTRLTVT.

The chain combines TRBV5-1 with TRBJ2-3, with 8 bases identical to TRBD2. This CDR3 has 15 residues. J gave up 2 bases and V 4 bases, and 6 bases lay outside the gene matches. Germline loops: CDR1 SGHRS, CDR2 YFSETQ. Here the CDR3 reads CASSNPAGATDTQYF. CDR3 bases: TGCGCCAGCAGCAACCCAGCGGGGGCCACAGATACGCAGTATTTT. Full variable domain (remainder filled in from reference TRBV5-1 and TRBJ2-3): KAGVTQTPRYLIKTRGQQVTLSCSPISGHRSVSWYQQTPGQGLQFLFEYFSETQRNKGNFPGRFSGRQFSNSRSEMNVSTLELGDSALYLCASSNPAGATDTQYFGPGTRLTVL.

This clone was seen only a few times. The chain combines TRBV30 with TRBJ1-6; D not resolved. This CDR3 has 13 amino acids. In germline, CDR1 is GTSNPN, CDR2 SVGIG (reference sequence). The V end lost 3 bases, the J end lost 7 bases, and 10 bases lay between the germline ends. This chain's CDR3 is CAWSGWENSPLHF. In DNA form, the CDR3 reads TGTGCCTGGAGCGGGTGGGAAAATTCACCCCTCCACTTT.

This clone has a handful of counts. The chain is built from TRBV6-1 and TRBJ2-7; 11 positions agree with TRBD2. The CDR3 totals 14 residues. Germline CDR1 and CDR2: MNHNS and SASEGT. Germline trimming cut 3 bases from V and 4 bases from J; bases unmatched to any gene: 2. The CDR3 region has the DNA TGTGCCAGCAGTGAGACTAGCGGGGCGTACGAGCAGTACTTC. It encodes CASSETSGAYEQYF.

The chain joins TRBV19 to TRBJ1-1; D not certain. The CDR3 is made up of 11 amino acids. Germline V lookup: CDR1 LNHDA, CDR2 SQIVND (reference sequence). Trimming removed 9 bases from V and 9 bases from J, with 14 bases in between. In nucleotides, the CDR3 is TGTGCCAGCGAAACGGGTGTGAAAGCTTTCTTT. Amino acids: CASETGVKAFF.